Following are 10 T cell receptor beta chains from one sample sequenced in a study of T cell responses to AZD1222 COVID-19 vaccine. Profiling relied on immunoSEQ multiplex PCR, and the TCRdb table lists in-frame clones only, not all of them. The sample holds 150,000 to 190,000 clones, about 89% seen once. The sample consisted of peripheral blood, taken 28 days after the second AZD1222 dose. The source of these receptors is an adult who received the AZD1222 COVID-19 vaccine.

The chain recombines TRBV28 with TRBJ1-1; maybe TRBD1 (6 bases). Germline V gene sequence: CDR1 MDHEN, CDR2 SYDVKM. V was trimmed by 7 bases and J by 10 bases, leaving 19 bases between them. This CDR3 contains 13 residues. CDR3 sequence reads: CASTVLGTRRAFF. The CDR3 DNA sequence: TGTGCCAGCACCGTTTTGGGGACAAGGAGAGCTTTCTTT.

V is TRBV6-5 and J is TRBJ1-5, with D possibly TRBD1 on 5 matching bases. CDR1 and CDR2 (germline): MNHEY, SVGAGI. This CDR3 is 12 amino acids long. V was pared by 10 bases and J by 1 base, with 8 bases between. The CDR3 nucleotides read TGTGCCACTAGACAGAGCAATCAGCCCCAGCATTTT. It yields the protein CATRQSNQPQHF.

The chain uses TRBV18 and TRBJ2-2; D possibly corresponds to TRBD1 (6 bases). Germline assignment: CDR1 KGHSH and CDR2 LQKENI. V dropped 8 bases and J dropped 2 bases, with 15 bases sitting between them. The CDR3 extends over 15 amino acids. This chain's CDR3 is CASTPDRTNTGELFF. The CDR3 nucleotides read TGTGCCAGCACCCCCGACAGGACAAACACCGGGGAGCTGTTTTTT.

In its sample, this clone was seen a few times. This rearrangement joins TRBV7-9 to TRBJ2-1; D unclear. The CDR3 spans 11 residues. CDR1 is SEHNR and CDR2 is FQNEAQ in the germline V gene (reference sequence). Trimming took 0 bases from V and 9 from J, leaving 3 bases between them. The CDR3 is CASSLAVEQFF. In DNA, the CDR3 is TGTGCCAGCAGCTTAGCGGTTGAGCAGTTCTTC.

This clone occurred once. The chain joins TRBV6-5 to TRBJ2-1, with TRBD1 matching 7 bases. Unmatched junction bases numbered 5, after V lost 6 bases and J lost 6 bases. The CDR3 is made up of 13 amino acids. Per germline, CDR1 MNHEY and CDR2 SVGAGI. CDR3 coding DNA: TGTGCCAGCAGCAACAGGGGATCCAATGAGCAGTTCTTC. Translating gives CASSNRGSNEQFF.

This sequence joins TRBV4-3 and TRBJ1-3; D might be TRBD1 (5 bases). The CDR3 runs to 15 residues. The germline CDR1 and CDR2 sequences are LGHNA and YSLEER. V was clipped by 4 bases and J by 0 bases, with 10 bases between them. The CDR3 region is CASSPGQISGNTIYF. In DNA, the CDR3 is TGCGCCAGCAGCCCCGGACAAATCTCTGGAAACACCATATATTTT.

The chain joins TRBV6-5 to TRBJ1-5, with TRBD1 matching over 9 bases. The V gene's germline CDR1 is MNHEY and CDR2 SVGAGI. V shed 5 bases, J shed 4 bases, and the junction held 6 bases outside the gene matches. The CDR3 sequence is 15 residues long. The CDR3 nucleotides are TGTGCCAGCAGTCTTGGACAGGGGCGAAATCAGCCCCAGCATTTT. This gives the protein CASSLGQGRNQPQHF.

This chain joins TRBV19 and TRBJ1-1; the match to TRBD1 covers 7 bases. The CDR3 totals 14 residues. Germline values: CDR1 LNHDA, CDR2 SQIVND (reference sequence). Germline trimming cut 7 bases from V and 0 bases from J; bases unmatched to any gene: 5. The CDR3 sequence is CASTGTAMNTEAFF. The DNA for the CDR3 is TGTGCCAGTACCGGGACAGCAATGAACACTGAAGCTTTCTTT.

CDR3 sequence: CASRQGAGTEAFF. In nucleotides, the CDR3 is TGTGCCAGCCGACAGGGGGCGGGGACTGAAGCTTTCTTT. The genes are TRBV18 and TRBJ1-1; TRBD1 matches 10 bases. The CDR3 is 13 residues long. The junction had 5 bases not matched to a gene; V was cut back by 8 bases and J by 5 bases. Per the germline V gene, CDR1 is KGHSH and CDR2 is LQKENI.

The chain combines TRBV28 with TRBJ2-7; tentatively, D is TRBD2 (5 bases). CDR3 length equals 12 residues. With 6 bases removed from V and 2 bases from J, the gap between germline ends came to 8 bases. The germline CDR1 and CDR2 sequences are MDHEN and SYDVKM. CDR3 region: CASREATYEQYF. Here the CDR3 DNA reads TGTGCCAGCAGGGAGGCTACCTACGAGCAGTACTTC.